This TCR beta chain was retrieved from a study of Graves' ophthalmopathy and Graves' hyperthyroidism. Study conclusions and caveats: Blood also contained most of the expanded thyroid clonotypes above 0.001 frequency.

This CDR3 has 18 residues. Unmatched junction bases numbered 8, after V lost 1 base and J lost 3 bases. CDR1 is SEHNR and CDR2 is FQNEAQ in the germline V gene (reference sequence). TCR beta CDR3 regions were amplified from RNA transcripts. HTBI primers were employed in first-round RT-PCR, then a second-round multiplex PCR followed. One entry per CDR3 protein, called by TCRdb with MiXCR from the multiplex PCR reads. The sample has about 740,000 distinct CDR3 sequences; roughly 40% are singletons. This clonotype was picked up one time. The target antigen is unknown. The chain uses TRBV7-9 and TRBJ2-6; 8 bases map to TRBD1. This TCR derives from an adult man with Graves' ophthalmopathy. The sample was peripheral blood. CDR3 nucleotides: TGTGCCAGCAGCTTAGGTGGACAGGGCAGTAATGGGGCCAACGTCCTGACTTTC. It encodes CASSLGGQGSNGANVLTF. Drawing the rest from reference TRBV7-9 and TRBJ2-6, the complete variable domain is DTGVSQNPRHKITKRGQNVTFRCDPISEHNRLYWYRQTLGQGPEFLTYFQNEAQLEKSRLLSDRFSAERPKGSFSTLEIQRTEQGDSAMYLCASSLGGQGSNGANVLTFGAGSRLTVL.